This T cell receptor (beta chain) was recorded in a study of blood T cell repertoires in COVID-19. The CDR3 runs 10 residues. Trimming left V 3 bases short and J 4 bases short, with 3 bases between. Germline V gene lookup returns CDR1 DFQATT and CDR2 SNEGSKA (reference sequence). Living in 24 US areas, the participants were between 18 and 89 years of age. The study assigned cohorts using participant-reported clinical history. Some clones are missing from TCRdb's copy, which holds only in-frame ones; the method was immunoSEQ multiplex PCR. In the table there are about 440,000 clones, about 85% of which are singletons.

The V call is TRBV20-1, the J call TRBJ1-2, with D unclear. Sequencing was performed on PBMCs or T cells enriched from blood (not recorded which). This clonotype was sampled from a woman aged 18-29 years with acute COVID-19. The DNA of the CDR3 is TGCAGTGCTAGCAGCTATGGCTACACCTTC. It codes for CSASSYGYTF.